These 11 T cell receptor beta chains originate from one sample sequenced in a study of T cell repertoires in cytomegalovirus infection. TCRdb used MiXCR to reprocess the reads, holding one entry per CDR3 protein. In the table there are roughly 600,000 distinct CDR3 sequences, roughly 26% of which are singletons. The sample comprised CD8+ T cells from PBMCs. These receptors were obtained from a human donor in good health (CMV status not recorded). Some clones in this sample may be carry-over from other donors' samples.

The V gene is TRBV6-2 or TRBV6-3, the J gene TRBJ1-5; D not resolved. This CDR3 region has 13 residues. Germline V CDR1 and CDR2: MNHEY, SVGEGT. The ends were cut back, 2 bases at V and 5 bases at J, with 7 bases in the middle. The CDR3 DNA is TGTGCCAGCAGTTACGCCCTTTATCAGCCCCAGCATTTT. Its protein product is CASSYALYQPQHF.

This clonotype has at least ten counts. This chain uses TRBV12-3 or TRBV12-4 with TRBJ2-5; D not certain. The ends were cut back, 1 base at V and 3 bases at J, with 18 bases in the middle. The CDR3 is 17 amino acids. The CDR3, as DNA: TGTGCCAGCAGTTTAGGGCCGAGTCCCTCCGAGAAAGAGACCCAGTACTTC. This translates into CASSLGPSPSEKETQYF.

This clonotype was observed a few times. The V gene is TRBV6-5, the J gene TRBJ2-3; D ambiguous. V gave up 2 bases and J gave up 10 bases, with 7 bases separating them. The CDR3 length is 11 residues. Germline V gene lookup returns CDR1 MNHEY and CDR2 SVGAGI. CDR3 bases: TGTGCCAGCAGTTACGGCTTTCCGCAGTATTTT. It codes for CASSYGFPQYF.

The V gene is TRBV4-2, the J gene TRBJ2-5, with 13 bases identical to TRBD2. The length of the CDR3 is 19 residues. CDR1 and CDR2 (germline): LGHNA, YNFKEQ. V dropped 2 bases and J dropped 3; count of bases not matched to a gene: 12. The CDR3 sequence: CASSQHTPGLAGSKETQYF. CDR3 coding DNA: TGTGCCAGCAGCCAACATACCCCGGGACTAGCGGGATCTAAAGAGACCCAGTACTTC.

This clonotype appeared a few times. The CDR3 loop is CASSNGTVNTEAFF. The CDR3 bases are TGTGCCAGCAGCAATGGGACAGTGAACACTGAAGCTTTCTTT. The chain has TRBV7-3 and TRBJ1-1, with 7 bases fitting TRBD1. Trimming took 5 bases from V and 0 from J; bases not matched to a gene: 3. This CDR3 has 14 residues. CDR1 SGHTA and CDR2 FQGTGA come from the germline V gene.

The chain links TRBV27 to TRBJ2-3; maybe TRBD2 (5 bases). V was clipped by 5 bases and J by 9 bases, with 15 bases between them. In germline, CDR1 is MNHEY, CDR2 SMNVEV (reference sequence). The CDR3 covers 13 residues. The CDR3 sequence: CASSMYGGPTQYF. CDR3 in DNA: TGTGCCAGCAGTATGTATGGCGGGCCGACGCAGTATTTT.

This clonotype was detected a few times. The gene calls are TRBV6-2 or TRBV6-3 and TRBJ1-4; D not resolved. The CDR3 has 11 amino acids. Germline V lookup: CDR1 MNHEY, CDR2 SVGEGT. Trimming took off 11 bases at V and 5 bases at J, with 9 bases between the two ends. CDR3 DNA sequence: TGTGCCTCGGGCCAGAATGAAAAACTGTTTTTT. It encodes CASGQNEKLFF.

The CDR3 coding sequence is TGTGCCATCAGCGTTACTACCACTGGACTAGCGGGGTCCTACGAGCAGTACTTC. This encodes CAISVTTTGLAGSYEQYF. The chain uses TRBV10-3 and TRBJ2-7; 12 positions match TRBD2. This CDR3 is built from 18 residues. Germline-derived CDR1 and CDR2 are ENHRY and SYGVKD. The V and J ends lost 6 bases and 1 base, in that order; junction bases with no gene match: 13.

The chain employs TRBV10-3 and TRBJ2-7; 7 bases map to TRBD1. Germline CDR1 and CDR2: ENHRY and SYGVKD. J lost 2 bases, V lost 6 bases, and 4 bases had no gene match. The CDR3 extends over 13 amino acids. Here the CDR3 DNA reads TGTGCCATCAGCGCGACAGGGCCCTACGAGCAGTACTTC. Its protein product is CAISATGPYEQYF.

The CDR3 DNA is TGTGCCAGCCCCAACCCCCAGGGTACCTCCTACGAGCAGTACTTC. It translates to CASPNPQGTSYEQYF. This chain links TRBV2 with TRBJ2-7, with D possibly TRBD1 on 5 matching bases. The germline V gene encodes CDR1 SNHLY and CDR2 FYNNEI. The ends were cut back, 8 bases at V and 0 bases at J, with 17 bases in the middle. CDR3 length: 15 amino acids.

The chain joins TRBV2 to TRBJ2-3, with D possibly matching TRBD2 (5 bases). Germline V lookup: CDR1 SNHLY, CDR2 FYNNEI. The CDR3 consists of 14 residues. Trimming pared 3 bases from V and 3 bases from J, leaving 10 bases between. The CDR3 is CASSEDSETDTQYF. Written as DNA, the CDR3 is TGTGCCAGCAGTGAGGATAGCGAGACAGATACGCAGTATTTT.